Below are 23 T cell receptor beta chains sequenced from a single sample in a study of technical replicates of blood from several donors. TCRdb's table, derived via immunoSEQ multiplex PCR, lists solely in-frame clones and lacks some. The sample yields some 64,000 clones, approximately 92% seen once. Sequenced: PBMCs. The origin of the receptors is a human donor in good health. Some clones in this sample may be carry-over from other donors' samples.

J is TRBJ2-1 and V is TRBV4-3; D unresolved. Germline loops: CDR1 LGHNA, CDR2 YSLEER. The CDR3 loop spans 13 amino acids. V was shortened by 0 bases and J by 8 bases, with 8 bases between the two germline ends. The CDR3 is CASSQDPRHEQFF. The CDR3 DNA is TGCGCCAGCAGCCAAGATCCCAGGCATGAGCAGTTCTTC.

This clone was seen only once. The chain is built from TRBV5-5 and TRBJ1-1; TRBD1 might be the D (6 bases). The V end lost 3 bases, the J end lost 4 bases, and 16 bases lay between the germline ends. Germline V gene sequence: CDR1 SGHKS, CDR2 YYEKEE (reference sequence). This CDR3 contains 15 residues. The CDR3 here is CASSWRGGGLTEAFF. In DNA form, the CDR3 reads TGTGCCAGCAGCTGGCGTGGGGGGGGGCTCACTGAAGCTTTCTTT. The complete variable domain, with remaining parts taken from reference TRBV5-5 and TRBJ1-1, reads DAGVTQSPTHLIKTRGQQVTLRCSPISGHKSVSWYQQVLGQGPQFIFQYYEKEERGRGNFPDRFSARQFPNYSSELNVNALLLGDSALYLCASSWRGGGLTEAFFGQGTRLTVV.

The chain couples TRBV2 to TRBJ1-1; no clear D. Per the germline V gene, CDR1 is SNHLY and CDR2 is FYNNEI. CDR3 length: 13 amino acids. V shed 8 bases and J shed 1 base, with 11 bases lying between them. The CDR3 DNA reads TGTGCCAGCCTTCAGACTGGGAACACTGAAGCTTTCTTT. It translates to CASLQTGNTEAFF. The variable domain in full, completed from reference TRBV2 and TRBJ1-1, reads EPEVTQTPSHQVTQMGQEVILRCVPISNHLYFYWYRQILGQKVEFLVSFYNNEISEKSEIFDDQFSVERPDGSNFTLKIRSTKLEDSAMYFCASLQTGNTEAFFGQGTRLTVV.

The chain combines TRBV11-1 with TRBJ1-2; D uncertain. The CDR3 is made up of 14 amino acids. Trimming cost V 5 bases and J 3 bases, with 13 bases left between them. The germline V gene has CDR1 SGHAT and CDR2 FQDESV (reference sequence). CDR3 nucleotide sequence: TGTGCCAGCAGCCCGGACCTCGGGGACTATGGCTACACCTTC. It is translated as CASSPDLGDYGYTF. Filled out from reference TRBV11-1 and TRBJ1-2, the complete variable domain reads EAEVAQSPRYKITEKSQAVAFWCDPISGHATLYWYRQILGQGPELLVQFQDESVVDDSQLPKDRFSAERLKGVDSTLKIQPAELGDSAMYLCASSPDLGDYGYTFGSGTRLTVV.

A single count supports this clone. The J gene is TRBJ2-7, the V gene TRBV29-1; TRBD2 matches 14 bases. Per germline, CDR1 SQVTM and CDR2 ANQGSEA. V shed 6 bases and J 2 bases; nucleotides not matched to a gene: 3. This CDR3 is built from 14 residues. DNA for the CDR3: TGCAGCGTAAGACTAGCGGGGGGGCCCTACGAGCAGTACTTC. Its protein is CSVRLAGGPYEQYF.

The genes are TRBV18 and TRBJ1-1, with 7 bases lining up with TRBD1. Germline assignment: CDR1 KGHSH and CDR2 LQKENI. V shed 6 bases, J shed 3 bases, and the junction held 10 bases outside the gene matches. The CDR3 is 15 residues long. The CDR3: CASSRITGDYTEAFF. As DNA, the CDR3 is TGTGCCAGCTCCCGAATCACAGGGGACTACACTGAAGCTTTCTTT.

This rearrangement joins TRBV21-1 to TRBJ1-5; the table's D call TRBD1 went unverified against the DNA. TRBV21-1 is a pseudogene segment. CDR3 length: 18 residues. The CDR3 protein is CASTEPGTGFCSNQPQHF. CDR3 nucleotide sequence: TGTGCCAGCACCGAGCCCGGGACAGGGTTCTGTAGCAATCAGCCCCAGCATTTT.

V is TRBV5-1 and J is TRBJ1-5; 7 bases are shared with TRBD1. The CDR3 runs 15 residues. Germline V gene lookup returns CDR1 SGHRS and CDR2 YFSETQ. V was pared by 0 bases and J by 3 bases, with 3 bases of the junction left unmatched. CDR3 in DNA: TGCGCCAGCAGCTTGGGGACAGGATCCAATCAGCCCCAGCATTTT. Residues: CASSLGTGSNQPQHF.

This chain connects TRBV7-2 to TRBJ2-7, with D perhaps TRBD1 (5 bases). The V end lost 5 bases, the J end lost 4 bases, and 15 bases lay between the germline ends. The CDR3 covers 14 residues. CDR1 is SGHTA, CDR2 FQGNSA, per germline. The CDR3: CASSTDIASYEQYF. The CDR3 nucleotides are TGTGCCAGCAGCACGGACATAGCTTCGTACGAGCAGTACTTC. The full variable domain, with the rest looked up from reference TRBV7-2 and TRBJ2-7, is GAGVSQSPSNKVTEKGKDVELRCDPISGHTALYWYRQSLGQGLEFLIYFQGNSAPDKSGLPSDRFSAERTGGSVSTLTIQRTQQEDSAVYLCASSTDIASYEQYFGPGTRLTVT.

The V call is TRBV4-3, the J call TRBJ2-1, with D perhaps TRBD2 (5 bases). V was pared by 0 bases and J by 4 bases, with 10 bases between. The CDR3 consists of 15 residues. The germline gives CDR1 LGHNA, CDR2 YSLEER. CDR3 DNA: TGCGCCAGCAGCCAAGAGGTCCTAGCTTACAATGAGCAGTTCTTC. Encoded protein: CASSQEVLAYNEQFF.

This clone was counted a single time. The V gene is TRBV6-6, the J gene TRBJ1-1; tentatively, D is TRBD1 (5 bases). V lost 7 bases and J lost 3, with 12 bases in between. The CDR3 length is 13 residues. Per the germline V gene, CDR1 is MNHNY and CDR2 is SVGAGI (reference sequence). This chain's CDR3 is CASIRGGDTEAFF. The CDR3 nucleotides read TGTGCCAGCATAAGGGGAGGGGACACTGAAGCTTTCTTT.

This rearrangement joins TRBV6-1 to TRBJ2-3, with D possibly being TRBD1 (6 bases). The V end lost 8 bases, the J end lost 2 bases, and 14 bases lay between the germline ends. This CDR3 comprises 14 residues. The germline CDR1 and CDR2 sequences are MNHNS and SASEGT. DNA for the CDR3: TGTGCCAGCGGGAAGACAGGAACCACAGATACGCAGTATTTT. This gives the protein CASGKTGTTDTQYF.

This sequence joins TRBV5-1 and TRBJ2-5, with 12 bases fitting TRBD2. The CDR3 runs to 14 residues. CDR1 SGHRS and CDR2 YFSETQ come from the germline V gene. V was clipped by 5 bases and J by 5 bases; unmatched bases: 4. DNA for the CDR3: TGCGCCAGCAGAACCGGGACTAGCGGGGAGACCCAGTACTTC. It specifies CASRTGTSGETQYF.

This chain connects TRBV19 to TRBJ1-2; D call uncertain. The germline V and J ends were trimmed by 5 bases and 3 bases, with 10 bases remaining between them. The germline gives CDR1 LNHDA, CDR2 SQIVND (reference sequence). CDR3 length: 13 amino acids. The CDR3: CASSLGSHYGYTF. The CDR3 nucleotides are TGTGCCAGTAGTCTCGGGTCCCACTATGGCTACACCTTC. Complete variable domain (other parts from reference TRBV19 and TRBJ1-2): DGGITQSPKYLFRKEGQNVTLSCEQNLNHDAMYWYRQDPGQGLRLIYYSQIVNDFQKGDIAEGYSVSREKKESFPLTVTSAQKNPTAFYLCASSLGSHYGYTFGSGTRLTVV.

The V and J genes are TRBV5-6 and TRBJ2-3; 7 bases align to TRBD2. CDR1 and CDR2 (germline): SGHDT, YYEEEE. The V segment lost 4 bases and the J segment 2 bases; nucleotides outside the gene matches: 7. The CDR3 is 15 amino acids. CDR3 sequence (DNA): TGTGCCAGCAGCCTGCGGGGGTACCTCACAGATACGCAGTATTTT. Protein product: CASSLRGYLTDTQYF.

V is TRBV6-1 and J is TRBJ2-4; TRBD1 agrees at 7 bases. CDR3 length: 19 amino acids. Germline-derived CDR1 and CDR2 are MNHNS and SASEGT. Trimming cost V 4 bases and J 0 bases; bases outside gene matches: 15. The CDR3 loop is CASSASQGVRPLAKNIQYF. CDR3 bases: TGTGCCAGCAGTGCGTCTCAGGGGGTACGGCCACTAGCCAAAAACATTCAGTACTTC.

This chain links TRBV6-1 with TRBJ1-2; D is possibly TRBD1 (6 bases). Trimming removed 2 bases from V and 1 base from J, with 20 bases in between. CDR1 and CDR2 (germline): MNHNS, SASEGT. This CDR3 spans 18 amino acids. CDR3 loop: CASSESGQKNQINYGYTF. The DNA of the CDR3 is TGTGCCAGCAGTGAATCTGGACAGAAGAATCAAATTAACTATGGCTACACCTTC.

CDR3 region: CASSSGQGATGELFF. For the CDR3, the DNA is TGCGCCAGCAGCTCGGGACAGGGGGCCACCGGGGAGCTGTTTTTT. This chain uses TRBV5-1 with TRBJ2-2, with 12 bases identical to TRBD1. Germline CDR1 is SGHRS and CDR2 is YFSETQ. CDR3 length: 15 amino acids. Trimming took 3 bases from V and 4 from J; bases not matched to a gene: 1. Using reference TRBV5-1 and TRBJ2-2 for the parts outside the CDR3, the full variable domain is KAGVTQTPRYLIKTRGQQVTLSCSPISGHRSVSWYQQTPGQGLQFLFEYFSETQRNKGNFPGRFSGRQFSNSRSEMNVSTLELGDSALYLCASSSGQGATGELFFGEGSRLTVL.

CDR3 coding DNA: TGTGCCAGCAGTTCCCTTGGACAGGGGGAAGAGACCCAGTACTTC. Protein product: CASSSLGQGEETQYF. The J gene is TRBJ2-5, the V gene TRBV27, with 10 bases identical to TRBD1. Germline-derived CDR1 and CDR2 are MNHEY and SMNVEV (reference sequence). This CDR3 is built from 15 residues. V was pared by 4 bases and J by 3 bases, with 5 bases of the junction left unmatched.

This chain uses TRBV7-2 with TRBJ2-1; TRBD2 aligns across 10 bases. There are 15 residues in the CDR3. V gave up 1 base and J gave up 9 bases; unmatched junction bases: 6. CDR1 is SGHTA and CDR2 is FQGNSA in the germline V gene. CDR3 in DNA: TGTGCCAGCAGCTTAGGTCGAGCGGGGGGGAGTGAGCAGTTCTTC. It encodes CASSLGRAGGSEQFF.

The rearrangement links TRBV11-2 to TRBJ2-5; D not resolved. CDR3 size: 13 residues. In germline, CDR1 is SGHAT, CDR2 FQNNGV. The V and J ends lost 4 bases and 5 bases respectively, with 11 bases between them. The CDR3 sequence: CASSSFPRETQYF. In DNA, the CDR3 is TGTGCCAGCAGCTCTTTTCCACGGGAGACCCAGTACTTC.

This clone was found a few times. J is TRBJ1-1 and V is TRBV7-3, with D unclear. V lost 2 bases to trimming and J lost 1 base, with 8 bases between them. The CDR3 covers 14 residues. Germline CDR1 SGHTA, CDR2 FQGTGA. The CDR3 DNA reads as TGTGCCAGCAGCTTATCCAGCGAGAACACTGAAGCTTTCTTT. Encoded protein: CASSLSSENTEAFF.

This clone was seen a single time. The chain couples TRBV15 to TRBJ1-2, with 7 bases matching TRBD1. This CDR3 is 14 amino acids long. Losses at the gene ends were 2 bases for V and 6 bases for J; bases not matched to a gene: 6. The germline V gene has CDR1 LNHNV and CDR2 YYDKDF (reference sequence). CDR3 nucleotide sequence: TGTGCCACCAGCAGACTAGGACAGGTGGATGGCTACACCTTC. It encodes CATSRLGQVDGYTF.